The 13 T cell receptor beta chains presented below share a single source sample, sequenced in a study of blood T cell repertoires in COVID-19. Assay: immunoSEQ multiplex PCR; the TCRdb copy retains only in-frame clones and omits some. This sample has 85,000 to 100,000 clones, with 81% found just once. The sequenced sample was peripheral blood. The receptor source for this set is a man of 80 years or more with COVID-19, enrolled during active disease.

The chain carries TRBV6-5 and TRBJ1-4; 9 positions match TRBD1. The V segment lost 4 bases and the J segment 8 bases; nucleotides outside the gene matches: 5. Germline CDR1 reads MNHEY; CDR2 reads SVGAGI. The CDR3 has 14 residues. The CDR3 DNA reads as TGTGCCAGCAGTTTCAGGACAGGGGTCGAAAAACTGTTTTTT. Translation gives CASSFRTGVEKLFF.

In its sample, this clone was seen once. The CDR3 sequence: CSVRRTGGVETQYF. The CDR3 DNA reads TGCAGCGTCCGGAGGACAGGGGGCGTGGAGACCCAGTACTTC. The V call is TRBV29-1, the J call TRBJ2-5; 11 bases map to TRBD1. J lost 5 bases, V lost 6 bases, and 8 bases had no gene match. CDR3 length: 14 residues. Germline assignment: CDR1 SQVTM and CDR2 ANQGSEA.

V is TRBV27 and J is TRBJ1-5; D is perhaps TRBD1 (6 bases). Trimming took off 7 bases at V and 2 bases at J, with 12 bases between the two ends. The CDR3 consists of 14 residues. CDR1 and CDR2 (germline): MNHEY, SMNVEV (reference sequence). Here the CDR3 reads CASTRTAGNQPQHF. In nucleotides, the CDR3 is TGTGCCAGCACTCGGACAGCTGGCAATCAGCCCCAGCATTTT.

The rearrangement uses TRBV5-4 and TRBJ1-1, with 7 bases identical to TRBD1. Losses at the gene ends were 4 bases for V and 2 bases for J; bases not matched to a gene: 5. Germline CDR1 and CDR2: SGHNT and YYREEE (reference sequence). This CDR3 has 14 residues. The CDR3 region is CASSATGVNTEAFF. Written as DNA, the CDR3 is TGTGCCAGCAGCGCAACAGGGGTTAACACTGAAGCTTTCTTT.

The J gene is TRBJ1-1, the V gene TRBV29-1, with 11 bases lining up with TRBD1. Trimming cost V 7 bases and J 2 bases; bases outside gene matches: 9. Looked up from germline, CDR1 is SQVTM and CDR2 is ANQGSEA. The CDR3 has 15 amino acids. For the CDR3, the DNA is TGCAGCGCCGGGGATGGGACAGGGGGTAACACTGAAGCTTTCTTT. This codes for CSAGDGTGGNTEAFF.

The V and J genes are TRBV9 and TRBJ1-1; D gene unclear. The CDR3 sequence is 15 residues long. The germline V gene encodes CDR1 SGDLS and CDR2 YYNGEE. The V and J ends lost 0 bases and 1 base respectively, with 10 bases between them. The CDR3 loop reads CASSVGPGSNTEAFF. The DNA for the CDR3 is TGTGCCAGCAGCGTAGGGCCAGGATCGAACACTGAAGCTTTCTTT.

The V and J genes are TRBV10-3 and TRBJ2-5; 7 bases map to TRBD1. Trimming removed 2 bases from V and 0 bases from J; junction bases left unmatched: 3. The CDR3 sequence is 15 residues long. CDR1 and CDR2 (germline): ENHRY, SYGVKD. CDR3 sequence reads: CAISEGQGDQETQYF. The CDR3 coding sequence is TGTGCCATCAGTGAGGGGCAGGGGGACCAAGAGACCCAGTACTTC.

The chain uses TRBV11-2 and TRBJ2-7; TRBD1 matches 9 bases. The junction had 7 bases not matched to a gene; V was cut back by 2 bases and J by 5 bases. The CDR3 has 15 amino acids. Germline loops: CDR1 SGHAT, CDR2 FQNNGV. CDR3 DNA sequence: TGTGCCAGCAGCTTATTGGGACAGGGAGTCGACGAGCAGTACTTC. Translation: CASSLLGQGVDEQYF.

CDR3 protein: CASGRGMNTEAFF. The CDR3 DNA reads TGTGCCAGCGGGCGGGGGATGAACACTGAAGCTTTCTTT. This chain joins TRBV5-4 and TRBJ1-1; TRBD1 is a possible D gene (5 bases). The germline V gene encodes CDR1 SGHNT and CDR2 YYREEE (reference sequence). The CDR3 contains 13 residues. Trimming took off 7 bases at V and 0 bases at J, with 10 bases between the two ends.

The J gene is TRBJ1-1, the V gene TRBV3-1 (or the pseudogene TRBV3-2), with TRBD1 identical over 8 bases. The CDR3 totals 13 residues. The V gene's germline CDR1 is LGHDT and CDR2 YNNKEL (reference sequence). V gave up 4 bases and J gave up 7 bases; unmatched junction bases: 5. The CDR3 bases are TGTGCCAGCAGCCTGACCGGACAGGGTGAAGCTTTCTTT. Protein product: CASSLTGQGEAFF.

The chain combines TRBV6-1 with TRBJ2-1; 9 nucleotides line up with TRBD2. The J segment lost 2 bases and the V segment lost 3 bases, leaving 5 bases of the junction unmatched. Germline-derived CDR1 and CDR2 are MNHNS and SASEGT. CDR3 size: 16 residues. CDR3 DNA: TGTGCCAGCAGTGATTATAGCGGGAGCACCTACAATGAGCAGTTCTTC. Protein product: CASSDYSGSTYNEQFF.

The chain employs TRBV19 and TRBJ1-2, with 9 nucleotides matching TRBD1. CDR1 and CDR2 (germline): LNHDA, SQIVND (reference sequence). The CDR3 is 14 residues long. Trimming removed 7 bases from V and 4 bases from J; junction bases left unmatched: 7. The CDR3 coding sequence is TGTGCCAGTATCCCCTTGGGACAGGGCTATGGCTACACCTTC. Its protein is CASIPLGQGYGYTF.

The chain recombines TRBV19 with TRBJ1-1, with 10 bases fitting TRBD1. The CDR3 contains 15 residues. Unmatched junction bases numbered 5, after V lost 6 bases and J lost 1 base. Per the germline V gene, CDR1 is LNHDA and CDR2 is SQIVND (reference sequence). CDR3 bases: TGTGCCAGTAGGGACAGGGGGTTTGGGAACACTGAAGCTTTCTTT. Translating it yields CASRDRGFGNTEAFF.